This T cell receptor beta chain was profiled in a study of T cells in Graves' hyperthyroidism and ophthalmopathy. TCR beta CDR3 sequences were amplified from RNA transcripts. Researchers ran a first-round RT-PCR on the TCR CDR3 using the HTBI primer set. TCRdb ran MiXCR on the multiplex PCR reads and lists one entry per CDR3 protein. The top ten hold approximately 8.7% of the sample, which has about 840,000 distinct CDR3 sequences, 38% seen once. Whole-study results and caveats: Separation of ophthalmopathy from stable hyperthyroidism was achieved by a 13 V-J model. Most clonotypes expanded in thyroid above 0.001 were likewise present in blood.

This clonotype was seen a single time. Its antigen remains unidentified. The CDR3 covers 14 residues. Germline loops: CDR1 SEHNR, CDR2 FQNEAQ (reference sequence). V lost 4 bases and J 3 bases, leaving 12 bases between the germline ends. The sample consisted of blood. V usage is TRBV7-9 and J usage is TRBJ1-2; a possible D gene is TRBD1 (6 bases). The receptor was isolated from a man between 18 and 29 years old with Graves' hyperthyroidism. The DNA for the CDR3 is TGTGCCAGCAGCTCACACAGACAGGACTATGGCTACACCTTC. Protein sequence: CASSSHRQDYGYTF. The full variable domain, its missing parts supplied by reference TRBV7-9 and TRBJ1-2, is DTGVSQNPRHKITKRGQNVTFRCDPISEHNRLYWYRQTLGQGPEFLTYFQNEAQLEKSRLLSDRFSAERPKGSFSTLEIQRTEQGDSAMYLCASSSHRQDYGYTFGSGTRLTVV.